The subject of this entry is one T cell receptor (beta chain). The data stem from a study of Ad26.COV2.S vaccination and SARS-CoV-2 variants. TCRdb's copy holds only in-frame clones and misses some; the assay was immunoSEQ multiplex PCR. The sample has approximately 300,000 clones, about 86% seen once. Described treatment: roughly 19 received Ad26.COV2.S at low or high dose, single or two shots; about 5 received placebo; per-sample allocation not given. Samples analyzed were those drawn on day 63 after the first vaccine or placebo injection. Trimming at V came to 3 bases and at J to 3 bases, leaving 0 bases not matched to a gene. Germline lookup yields CDR1 SGHRS and CDR2 YFSETQ. The CDR3 spans 14 residues.

Source: peripheral blood, taken in a trial of Ad26.COV2.S vaccine versus placebo. V is TRBV5-1 and J is TRBJ1-4; 9 nucleotides align to TRBD1. The TCR comes from a person aged 18-65 years who received the Ad26.COV2.S COVID-19 vaccine or a placebo. CDR3 amino acids: CASSWTGANEKLFF. CDR3 sequence (DNA): TGCGCCAGCAGCTGGACAGGGGCTAATGAAAAACTGTTTTTT.